This section outlines one T cell receptor (beta chain) sequence together with its context. The antigen remains undetermined. The PCR was carried out with 60 Vbeta primers and 13 Jbeta primers. Sequencing used immunoSEQ multiplex PCR; TCRdb keeps in-frame clones, though not all of them. The sample lists 100,000 to 150,000 clones, 72% occurring once. The sample originates from a study of cytomegalovirus exposure and HLA in healthy donors. Across the whole study: Earlier findings included nearly 120 million unique TCR beta sequences obtained from about 170 million T cells. Study-level points and caveats: In an earlier analysis, most TCR beta V segments were productive about 87% or about 30% of the time. Several V segments, TRBV6-2 and TRBV6-3 among them, could not be told apart and were dropped.

Trimming shortened V by 1 base and J by 3 bases, and 4 bases separated the two germline ends. This CDR3 has 12 amino acids. Germline V gene data show CDR1 as SGDLS and CDR2 as YYNGEE. The sequence was obtained from a man aged 25 to 45 in good health and CMV-seronegative. This chain uses TRBV9 with TRBJ1-1; D not resolved. Sequencing was performed on PBMCs. CDR3 amino acids: CASSVSDTEAFF. CDR3 sequence (DNA): TGTGCCAGCAGCGTATCCGACACTGAAGCTTTCTTT.